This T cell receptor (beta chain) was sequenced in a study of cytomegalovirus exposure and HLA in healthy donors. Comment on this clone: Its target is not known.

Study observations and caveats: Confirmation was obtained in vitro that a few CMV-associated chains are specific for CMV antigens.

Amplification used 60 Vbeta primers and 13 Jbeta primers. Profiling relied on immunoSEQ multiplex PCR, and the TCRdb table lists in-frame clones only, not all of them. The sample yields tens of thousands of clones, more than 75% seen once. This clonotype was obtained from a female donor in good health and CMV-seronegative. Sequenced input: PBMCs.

CDR3 bases: TGTGCCAGTAGTAAATGGGACAGGGCCTCCGAGCAGTACTTC. It yields the protein CASSKWDRASEQYF. The chain carries TRBV19 and TRBJ2-7, with 9 bases fitting TRBD1. The ends lost 4 bases at V and 6 bases at J; junction bases unmatched: 7. Germline lookup yields CDR1 LNHDA and CDR2 SQIVND (reference sequence). The CDR3 runs to 14 residues.